These T cell receptor beta chains were read from a single sample in a study of blood T cell repertoires in COVID-19. Clones were read by immunoSEQ multiplex PCR, and TCRdb kept only the in-frame ones, dropping some. The sample has about 60,000 clones; about 80% are singletons. Sequencing was performed on peripheral blood. These receptors all come from a man aged 55 to 70 with acute or convalescent COVID-19. CDR3s include the opening cysteine and the closing phenylalanine or tryptophan. The D gene is left open where the match is weak. A row's size may be missing; if present it is once, few, many or a size class.

-	TRBJ1-5	TRBV6-5	-	TGTGCCAGCACTCCCCGGGGTCCTTCAAATCAGCCCCAGCATTTT	CASTPRGPSNQPQHF
-	TRBJ2-3	TRBV29-1	-	TGCAGCGTTTTAACCCGCTCCGGGACAAAAGATACGCAGTATTTT	CSVLTRSGTKDTQYF
-	TRBJ1-4	TRBV9	-	TGTGCCAGCAGCGTAGAGCCCCAGGGTGGGGAAAAACTGTTTTTT	CASSVEPQGGEKLFF
-	TRBJ2-5	TRBV30	TRBD2	TGTGCCTGGAGGCCTAGCGGGGGCCAAGAGACCCAGTACTTC	CAWRPSGGQETQYF
-	TRBJ2-3	TRBV7-2	TRBD2	TGTGCCAGCAGAGATAGCGGGGGGAGGGATACGCAGTATTTT	CASRDSGGRDTQYF
-	TRBJ1-1	TRBV4-1	TRBD1	TGCGCCAGCAGCCAAGTACAGGGGGCGGAGACTGAAGCTTTCTTT	CASSQVQGAETEAFF
-	TRBJ2-1	TRBV5-1	TRBD1	TGCGCCAGCAGCTTCGGAGTAGGGGGCAGCTCCTACAATGAGCAGTTCTTC	CASSFGVGGSSYNEQFF
-	TRBJ1-1	TRBV7-8	-	TGTGCCAGCAGCTTCGGCAGGCTTACTGAAGCTTTCTTT	CASSFGRLTEAFF
-	TRBJ1-2	TRBV5-1	-	TGCGCCAGCAGCTTGGGTCCCAGCGGAGCTAACTATGGCTACACCTTC	CASSLGPSGANYGYTF
-	TRBJ1-2	TRBV11-3	-	TGTGCCAGCAGCTTATCCACCCGGTGCGATGGCTACACCTTC	CASSLSTRCDGYTF
-	TRBJ1-2	TRBV30	-	TGTGCCTGGAGTTCGGCAGGGTACTATGGCTACACCTTC	CAWSSAGYYGYTF
-	TRBJ2-7	TRBV25-1	-	TGTGCCAGCAGAGACTACTCCGAGCAGTACTTC	CASRDYSEQYF
-	TRBJ2-5	TRBV15	-	TGTGCCACCAGCAGTTTATTGGACTTGCTCAAAGAGACCCAGTACTTC	CATSSLLDLLKETQYF
-	TRBJ1-2	TRBV7-8	TRBD1	TGTGCCAGCAGCAAAGTCGTCCCCGTCCTGGGACAGGGGCGGTTATATGGCTACACCTTC	CASSKVVPVLGQGRLYGYTF
-	TRBJ2-1	TRBV5-1	TRBD1	TGCGCCAGCGGACCTCAGGGGGTCAATGAGCAGTTCTTC	CASGPQGVNEQFF
-	TRBJ1-4	TRBV7-9	-	TGTGCCAGCAGCTTAGGAAGAGGGGGTGATGAAAAACTGTTTTTT	CASSLGRGGDEKLFF
-	TRBJ2-1	TRBV7-8	-	TGTGCCAGCAGCCCGCGGGGTTCCTACAATGAGCAGTTCTTC	CASSPRGSYNEQFF
-	TRBJ2-7	TRBV10-2	TRBD1	TGCGCCAGCAGTAGGTCGACAGGGGACTACGAGCAGTACTTC	CASSRSTGDYEQYF
-	TRBJ1-1	TRBV5-3	-	TGTGCCAGAAGCTTGTTAGGACAGATGAACACTGAAGCTTTCTTT	CARSLLGQMNTEAFF
-	TRBJ2-2	TRBV5-8	-	TGTGCCAGCAGCTATTTACTGGTCACCGGGGAGCTGTTTTTT	CASSYLLVTGELFF
-	TRBJ2-5	TRBV5-1	TRBD1	TGCGCCAGCAGCTTTAGGACAGGGCGAGACGAGACCCAGTACTTC	CASSFRTGRDETQYF
few	TRBJ2-7	TRBV7-8	-	TGTGCCAGCAGCTTAAACTGGCCGCAGGGAGGCGAGCAGTACTTC	CASSLNWPQGGEQYF
-	TRBJ2-4	TRBV7-3	TRBD2	TGTGCCAGCAGCATTAGCGGGGGCGGGGACATTCAGTACTTC	CASSISGGGDIQYF
-	TRBJ2-3	TRBV10-3	TRBD1	TGTGCCATCCAGGGGGCAGTAAGCACAGATACGCAGTATTTT	CAIQGAVSTDTQYF
once	TRBJ1-6	TRBV9	-	TGTGCCAGCAGCTCCTCGGGGGTATATTCACCCCTCCACTTT	CASSSSGVYSPLHF
-	TRBJ1-2	TRBV21-1	-	TGTGCCAGCAGCAAAGGAAACAAACCGAATTCCTCGAAAGGCTACACCTTC	CASSKGNKPNSSKGYTF
-	TRBJ2-3	TRBV2	-	TGTGCCAGCAGTGCGGTGGGAGCCACAGATACGCAGTATTTT	CASSAVGATDTQYF
-	TRBJ1-2	TRBV19	-	TGTGCCAGTAGTTCCCGCGGGACTCTAGAGGCAAACTATGGCTACACCTTC	CASSSRGTLEANYGYTF
-	TRBJ1-3	TRBV12-5	-	TGTGCTAGCCGTAGGATGGGAGACACCATATATTTT	CASRRMGDTIYF
-	TRBJ2-3	TRBV24-1	-	TGTGCCACCATGGCGGGATGGACAGATACGCAGTATTTT	CATMAGWTDTQYF
-	TRBJ2-1	TRBV11-3	TRBD1	TGTGCCAGCAGCTTAGGTCCGACAGGGTACAATGAGCAGTTCTTC	CASSLGPTGYNEQFF
-	TRBJ2-3	TRBV9	-	TGTGCCAGCAGCCCGACGGACCTGACTAGTACTAGCACAGATACGCAGTATTTT	CASSPTDLTSTSTDTQYF
-	TRBJ2-1	TRBV7-8	-	TGTGCCAGCAGCCGACGGGTATCTTCCTCCTACAATGAGCAGTTCTTC	CASSRRVSSSYNEQFF
-	TRBJ1-2	TRBV6-5	-	TGTGCCAGCGGGGCGGGGGTTAACTATGGCTACACCTTC	CASGAGVNYGYTF
-	TRBJ2-3	TRBV7-2	-	TGTGCCAGCAGCCCCGGGGAAAGCACAGATACGCAGTATTTT	CASSPGESTDTQYF
few	TRBJ2-1	TRBV15	-	TGTGCCACCAAGGGCGACTACCACAATGAGCAGTTCTTC	CATKGDYHNEQFF
-	TRBJ2-3	TRBV24-1	-	TGTGCCACCAGTGACCCCGGGGCAGGGGCCGGAGATACGCAGTATTTT	CATSDPGAGAGDTQYF
-	TRBJ1-1	TRBV7-2	-	TGTGCCAGCAGCTTCGCAGGGCTGAACACTGAAGCTTTCTTT	CASSFAGLNTEAFF
-	TRBJ2-3	TRBV10-3	-	TGTGCCACTGGGTGGGGGGGCCCCACAGATACGCAGTATTTT	CATGWGGPTDTQYF
few	TRBJ2-2	TRBV2	TRBD2	TGTGCCAGCAGCGGACTAGTGACCGGGGAGCTGTTTTTT	CASSGLVTGELFF
-	TRBJ1-2	TRBV18	TRBD1	TGTGCCAGCTCACCACTTGGGAGCCCAGGGGGTGGCTACACCTTC	CASSPLGSPGGGYTF